The 16 T cell receptor beta chains listed next were all sequenced from one sample in a study of T-cell reconstitution after alpha-beta-depleted transplantation in children. During its preparation, the TCRbeta library received unique molecular identifiers. TCRdb passed the PCR reads through MiXCR, listing each CDR3 protein once. Among 350,000 to 500,000 distinct CDR3 sequences listed, around two fifths were seen once. Sequenced material: PBMCs, taken before TCRalphabeta/CD19-depleted stem cell transplant. These receptors came from a girl aged 2 to 9 with aplastic anemia, due to receive a stem cell transplant.

The J gene is TRBJ2-7, the V gene TRBV6-2 or TRBV6-3; D gene unclear. The V and J ends lost 0 bases and 3 bases respectively, with 9 bases between them. The CDR3 covers 14 residues. Germline V gene sequence: CDR1 MNHEY, CDR2 SVGEGT. CDR3 sequence: CASSYSRSDYEQYF. CDR3 nucleotides: TGTGCCAGCAGTTACTCGAGGAGCGACTACGAGCAGTACTTC.

This clonotype was found a few times. V usage is TRBV6-2 or TRBV6-3 and J usage is TRBJ2-3; 8 bases agree with TRBD2. The CDR3 is 15 residues long. V trimming: 6 bases; J trimming: 0 bases; junction bases outside the gene matches: 5. CDR1 is MNHEY and CDR2 is SVGEGT in the germline V gene. The CDR3 loop reads CASRPSGGSTDTQYF. DNA of the CDR3: TGTGCCAGCAGACCCAGCGGGGGTAGCACAGATACGCAGTATTTT.

The chain employs TRBV5-1 and TRBJ2-3; 7 nucleotides align to TRBD2. The CDR3 has 16 residues. Germline lookup yields CDR1 SGHRS and CDR2 YFSETQ. J lost 3 bases, V lost 4 bases, and 11 bases had no gene match. In DNA form, the CDR3 reads TGCGCCAGCAGCGCTCAACCGGGGGGAATAACAGATACGCAGTATTTT. This encodes CASSAQPGGITDTQYF.

V and J are TRBV4-2 and TRBJ2-3; TRBD1 is a possible D gene (6 bases). V was trimmed by 3 bases and J by 6 bases, leaving 19 bases between them. The V gene's germline CDR1 is LGHNA and CDR2 YNFKEQ. The CDR3 loop spans 16 amino acids. The CDR3 here is CASSQSQGKGEDTQYF. Written as DNA, the CDR3 is TGTGCCAGCAGCCAGTCACAGGGAAAGGGGGAGGATACGCAGTATTTT.

V and J are TRBV27 and TRBJ2-3; the D gene is possibly TRBD2 (5 bases). With 7 bases removed from V and 4 bases from J, the gap between germline ends came to 15 bases. Germline CDR1 is MNHEY and CDR2 is SMNVEV (reference sequence). The CDR3 has 14 residues. The CDR3 DNA reads as TGTGCCAGCAATGAGGGTCCGAGCCCAGATACGCAGTATTTT. This sequence encodes CASNEGPSPDTQYF.

The J gene is TRBJ2-3, the V gene TRBV12-3 or TRBV12-4, with unresolved D. This CDR3 is built from 15 residues. V shed 6 bases and J shed 2 bases, with 15 bases lying between them. The CDR3 DNA sequence: TGTGCCAGCAGCTGGATCGCGTACCTCACAGATACGCAGTATTTT. As protein: CASSWIAYLTDTQYF.

This clonotype was observed a few times. J is TRBJ2-1 and V is TRBV9; D possibly corresponds to TRBD2 (5 bases). This CDR3 spans 16 amino acids. CDR1 is SGDLS and CDR2 is YYNGEE in the germline V gene. With 1 base removed from V and 4 bases from J, the gap between germline ends came to 15 bases. CDR3 loop: CASSVSGGRLYNEQFF. The CDR3, as DNA: TGTGCCAGCAGCGTAAGCGGAGGACGGTTATACAATGAGCAGTTCTTC.

The chain is built from TRBV12-3 or TRBV12-4 and TRBJ1-1; tentatively, D is TRBD1 (5 bases). Trimming removed 8 bases from V and 4 bases from J, with 17 bases in between. CDR3 length: 14 amino acids. DNA of the CDR3: TGTGCCAGCTGCCTTTTAGGGCAGGGCACTGAAGCTTTCTTT. Translating it yields CASCLLGQGTEAFF.

This clonotype was detected a few times. The V call is TRBV20-1, the J call TRBJ2-5; TRBD1 might be the D (7 bases). This CDR3 contains 16 residues. Germline lookup yields CDR1 DFQATT and CDR2 SNEGSKA (reference sequence). The V and J ends lost 5 bases and 4 bases respectively, with 23 bases between them. CDR3 DNA sequence: TGCAGTGCTCAAACCCCGGACAGGTTCGGGGGAGAGACCCAGTACTTC. It translates to CSAQTPDRFGGETQYF.

This clonotype was found many times. This chain connects TRBV2 to TRBJ2-1; 7 nucleotides match TRBD1. The germline V gene encodes CDR1 SNHLY and CDR2 FYNNEI. V lost 8 bases, J lost 3 bases, and 10 bases stayed unmatched. CDR3 length: 15 residues. CDR3 amino acids: CASGGTETFYNEQFF. The CDR3 DNA sequence: TGTGCCAGCGGTGGGACAGAGACCTTCTACAATGAGCAGTTCTTC.

V and J are TRBV18 and TRBJ2-3; D is ambiguous. The CDR3 length is 13 residues. The V gene's germline CDR1 is KGHSH and CDR2 LQKENI. Trimming took off 1 base at V and 5 bases at J, with 7 bases between the two ends. CDR3 nucleotide sequence: TGTGCCAGCTCACCACAGGGTCAAGATACGCAGTATTTT. Its protein is CASSPQGQDTQYF. Full variable domain (remainder filled in from reference TRBV18 and TRBJ2-3): NAGVMQNPRHLVRRRGQEARLRCSPMKGHSHVYWYRQLPEEGLKFMVYLQKENIIDESGMPKERFSAEFPKEGPSILRIQQVVRGDSAAYFCASSPQGQDTQYFGPGTRLTVL.

This clonotype was seen at least ten times. The CDR3 nucleotides are TGCGCCAGCAGCTTGGCCGCGACAGCGGGGGACACTGAAGCTTTCTTT. Protein: CASSLAATAGDTEAFF. The chain joins TRBV5-1 to TRBJ1-1, with D perhaps matching TRBD1 (5 bases). Per the germline V gene, CDR1 is SGHRS and CDR2 is YFSETQ. The CDR3 sequence is 16 residues long. Trimming stripped 0 bases from V and 3 bases from J, with 15 bases between.

There are a few counts of this clonotype. The chain links TRBV30 to TRBJ2-1, with TRBD1 identical over 7 bases. This CDR3 is 13 amino acids long. The J segment lost 4 bases and the V segment lost 2 bases, leaving 2 bases of the junction unmatched. Germline V gene data show CDR1 as GTSNPN and CDR2 as SVGIG (reference sequence). The CDR3 reads CAWSTTGYNEQFF. In nucleotides, the CDR3 is TGTGCCTGGAGTACGACAGGGTACAATGAGCAGTTCTTC.

The chain employs TRBV6-5 and TRBJ2-1, with 12 bases fitting TRBD2. The CDR3 spans 18 residues. Germline CDR1 and CDR2: MNHEY and SVGAGI. Trimming at V came to 2 bases and at J to 12 bases, leaving 17 bases not matched to a gene. In DNA form, the CDR3 reads TGTGCCAGCAGTTACGTAGTTCTTGGGCTAGCGGGAGGGCCTTTGCAGTTCTTC. Translated, it gives CASSYVVLGLAGGPLQFF.

This clonotype was counted many times. The chain employs TRBV4-1 and TRBJ2-5; a weak D match, TRBD2 (5 bases). Between the trimmed V and J ends, which lost 1 base and 3 bases, there was a span of 15 bases. The germline V gene encodes CDR1 MGHRA and CDR2 YSYEKL. This CDR3 region has 16 residues. The CDR3 nucleotides are TGCGCCAGCAGCCAAGTGTGGGAGAGGGTGGAAGAGACCCAGTACTTC. Protein: CASSQVWERVEETQYF.

CDR3 coding DNA: TGTGCCAGCAGCTCGGAGGATGGTGGATTTGGGTCTACGCAGTATTTT. It encodes CASSSEDGGFGSTQYF. The chain employs TRBV7-2 and TRBJ2-3; tentatively, D is TRBD2 (5 bases). Germline values: CDR1 SGHTA, CDR2 FQGNSA. The CDR3 runs to 16 residues. Trimming took 4 bases from V and 8 from J, leaving 22 bases between them.